This TCR beta chain emerged from a study of graft-versus-host responses after intestinal transplantation. Study context: In this cohort, recipients had multivisceral, liver-intestinal, or isolated intestinal transplants. Each patient got anti-thymocyte globulin induction, then tacrolimus and steroids for roughly 3 years.

Notes on this clone: Its antigen remains unidentified.

The V segment lost 4 bases and the J segment 5 bases; nucleotides outside the gene matches: 6. Germline lookup yields CDR1 MGHDK and CDR2 SYGVNS. There are 15 residues in the CDR3. Study-wide results and limits: Recipient marrow harbored GvH clones, some of which surfaced first in ileum or blood. HvG clone declines early post-transplant were associated with peak circulating GvH levels.

Here immunoSEQ multiplex PCR was the method, and the copy in TCRdb shows in-frame clones only, minus some. The table shows approximately 75,000 clones, with roughly 89% occurring only once. The chain employs TRBV25-1 and TRBJ1-2; TRBD1 matches 11 bases. This specimen was unstimulated CD8+ T cells sorted from spleen or lymph node cells, taken before transplant. This TCR derives from a human donor who was the organ donor for an intestinal transplant. The CDR3, as DNA: TGTGCCAGCAGTGCAGGGACAGGGGGTGGGTATGGCTACACCTTC. Its translation: CASSAGTGGGYGYTF.